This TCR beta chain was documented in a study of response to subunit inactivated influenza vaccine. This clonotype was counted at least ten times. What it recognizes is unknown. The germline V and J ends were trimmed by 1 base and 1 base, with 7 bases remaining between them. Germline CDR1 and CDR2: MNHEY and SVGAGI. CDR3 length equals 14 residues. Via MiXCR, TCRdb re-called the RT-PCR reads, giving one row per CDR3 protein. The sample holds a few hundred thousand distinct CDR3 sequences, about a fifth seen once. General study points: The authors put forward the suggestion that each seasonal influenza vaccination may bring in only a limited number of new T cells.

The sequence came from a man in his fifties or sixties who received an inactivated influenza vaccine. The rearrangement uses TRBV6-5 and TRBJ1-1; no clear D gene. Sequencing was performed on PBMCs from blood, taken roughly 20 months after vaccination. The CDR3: CASSYLQQNTEAFF. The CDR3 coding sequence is TGTGCCAGCAGTTACTTACAGCAGAACACTGAAGCTTTCTTT.